The source of this TCR beta chain is a study of T cells after yellow fever vaccination. Notes on the study in general: Booster sampling recovered most clones from primary vaccination (96% CD4, 80% to 90% CD8). Although the secondary response was weaker, it peaked faster, at day 5 versus 15. FACS-sorted repertoires could contain abundant clonotypes contaminating from the bulk population. Clonotypes shared by both compartments, CD4 and CD8, made up a small share.

TCRdb reanalysed the 5' RACE reads using MiXCR and keeps one entry per CDR3 protein. The table has around 310,000 distinct CDR3 sequences, around 4.5% seen once. The CDR3 totals 13 residues. V lost 7 bases and J lost 4, with 13 bases in between. This clonotype was counted ten times or more. Its target is unknown. This specimen was PBMCs, taken 15 days after the yellow fever booster vaccination. The rearrangement links TRBV12-3 or TRBV12-4 to TRBJ1-2; no firm D call. This TCR was sampled from a man aged 18 to 29 who received the YFV17D yellow fever vaccine. The CDR3 loop reads CASTWEGAYGYTF. DNA for the CDR3: TGTGCCAGCACCTGGGAGGGAGCCTATGGCTACACCTTC.